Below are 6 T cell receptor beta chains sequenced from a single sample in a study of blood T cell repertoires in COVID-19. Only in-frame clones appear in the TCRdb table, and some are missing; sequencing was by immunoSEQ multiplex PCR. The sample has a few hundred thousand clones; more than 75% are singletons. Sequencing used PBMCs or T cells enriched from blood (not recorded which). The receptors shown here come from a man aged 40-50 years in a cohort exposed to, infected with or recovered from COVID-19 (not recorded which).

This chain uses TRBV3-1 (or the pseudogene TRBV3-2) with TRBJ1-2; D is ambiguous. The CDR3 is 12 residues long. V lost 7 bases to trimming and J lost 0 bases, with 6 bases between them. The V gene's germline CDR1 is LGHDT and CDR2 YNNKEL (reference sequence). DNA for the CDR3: TGTGCCAGCAATCAGGCTAACTATGGCTACACCTTC. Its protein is CASNQANYGYTF.

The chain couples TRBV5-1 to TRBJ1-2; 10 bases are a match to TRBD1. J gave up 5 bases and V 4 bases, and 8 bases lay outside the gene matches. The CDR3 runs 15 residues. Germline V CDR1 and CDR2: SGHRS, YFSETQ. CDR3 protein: CASSQGDRGGYGYTF. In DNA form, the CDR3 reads TGCGCCAGCAGCCAAGGGGACAGGGGAGGATATGGCTACACCTTC.

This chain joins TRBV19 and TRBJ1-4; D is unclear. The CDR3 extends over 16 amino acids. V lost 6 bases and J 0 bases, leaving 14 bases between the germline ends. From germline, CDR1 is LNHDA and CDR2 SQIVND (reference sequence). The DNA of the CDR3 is TGTGCCAGTAGCTATGGGAGAAGGTCAACTAATGAAAAACTGTTTTTT. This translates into CASSYGRRSTNEKLFF.

The DNA for the CDR3 is TGTGCCAGCAGTTGGTCGGCGGAGTCCTTTTACGAGCAGTACTTC. It is translated as CASSWSAESFYEQYF. The V gene is TRBV28, the J gene TRBJ2-7, with D unresolved. Germline V gene data show CDR1 as MDHEN and CDR2 as SYDVKM. V lost 4 bases and J 4 bases, leaving 17 bases between the germline ends. The CDR3 contains 15 residues.

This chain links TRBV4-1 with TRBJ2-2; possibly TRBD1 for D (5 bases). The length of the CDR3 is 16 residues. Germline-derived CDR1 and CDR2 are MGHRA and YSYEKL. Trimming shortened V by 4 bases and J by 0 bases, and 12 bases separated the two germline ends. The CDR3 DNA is TGCGCCAGCAGCCCTTCACGACAGACGAACACCGGGGAGCTGTTTTTT. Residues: CASSPSRQTNTGELFF.

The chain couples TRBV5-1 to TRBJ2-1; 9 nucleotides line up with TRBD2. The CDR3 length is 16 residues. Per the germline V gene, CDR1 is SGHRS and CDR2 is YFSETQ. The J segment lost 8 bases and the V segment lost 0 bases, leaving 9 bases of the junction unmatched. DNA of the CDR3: TGCGCCAGCAGCTTGGCCGGGGTAGCGGGAGTTCATGAGCAGTTCTTC. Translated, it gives CASSLAGVAGVHEQFF.